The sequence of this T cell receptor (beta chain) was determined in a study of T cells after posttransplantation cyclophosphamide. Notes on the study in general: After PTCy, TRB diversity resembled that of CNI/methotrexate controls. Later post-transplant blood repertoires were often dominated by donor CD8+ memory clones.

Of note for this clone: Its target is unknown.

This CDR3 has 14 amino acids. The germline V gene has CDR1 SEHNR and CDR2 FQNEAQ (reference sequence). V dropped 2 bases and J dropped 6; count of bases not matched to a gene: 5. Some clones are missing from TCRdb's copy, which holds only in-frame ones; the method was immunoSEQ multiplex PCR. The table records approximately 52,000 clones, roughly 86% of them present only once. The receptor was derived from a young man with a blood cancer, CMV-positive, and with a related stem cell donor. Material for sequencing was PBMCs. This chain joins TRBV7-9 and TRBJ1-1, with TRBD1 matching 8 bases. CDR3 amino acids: CASSLRTGLAEAFF. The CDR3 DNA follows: TGTGCCAGCAGCTTAAGGACAGGGCTTGCTGAAGCTTTCTTT.